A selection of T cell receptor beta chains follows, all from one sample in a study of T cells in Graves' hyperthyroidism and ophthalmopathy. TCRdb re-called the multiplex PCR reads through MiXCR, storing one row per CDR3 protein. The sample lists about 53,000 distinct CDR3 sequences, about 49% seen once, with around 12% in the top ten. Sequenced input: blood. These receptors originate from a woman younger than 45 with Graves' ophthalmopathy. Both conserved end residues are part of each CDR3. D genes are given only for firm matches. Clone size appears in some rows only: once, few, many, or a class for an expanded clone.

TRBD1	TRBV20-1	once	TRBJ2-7	TGCAGTGCTAGCGGGACAGCGTCCTACGAGCAGTACTTC	CSASGTASYEQYF
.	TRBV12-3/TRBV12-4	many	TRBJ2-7	TGTGCCAGCAGTTTTGGGACGGAGGGTTCCGTAACCTACGAGCAGTACTTC	CASSFGTEGSVTYEQYF
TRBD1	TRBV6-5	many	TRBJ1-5	TGTGCCAGCAGTAACGGACAGGGACGAAATCAGCCCCAGCATTTT	CASSNGQGRNQPQHF
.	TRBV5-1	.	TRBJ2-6	TGCGCCAGCTCCTTTTTGGCGTCGGGGGCCAGCGCCCTGACTTTC	CASSFLASGASALTF
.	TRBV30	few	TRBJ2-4	TGTGCCTGGTCAGGGGCCAAAAACATTCAGTACTTC	CAWSGAKNIQYF
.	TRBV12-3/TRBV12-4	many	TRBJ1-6	TGTGCCAGCAGGATGGGATTCGGGAATTCACCCCTCCACTTT	CASRMGFGNSPLHF
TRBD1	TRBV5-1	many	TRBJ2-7	TGCGCCAGCAGCCCGCAAGGGGGCGTGAACTACGAGCAGTACTTC	CASSPQGGVNYEQYF
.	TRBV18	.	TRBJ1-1	TGTGCCAGCTCACCACCTATAGCGATGAACACTGAAGCTTTCTTT	CASSPPIAMNTEAFF
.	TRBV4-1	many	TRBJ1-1	TGCGCCAGCAGCCAGGGAGCTCTGTCGCAGGGATACACTGAAGCTTTCTTT	CASSQGALSQGYTEAFF
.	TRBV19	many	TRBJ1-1	TGTGCCAGTAGTTACAGGGACACTGAAGCTTTCTTT	CASSYRDTEAFF
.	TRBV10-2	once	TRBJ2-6	TGCGCCAGCAGTGATTGGACTAGTATAGGTACCGGGACACAGTCTGGGGCCAACGTCCTGACTTTC	CASSDWTSIGTGTQSGANVLTF
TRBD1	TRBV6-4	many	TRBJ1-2	TGTGCCAGCAGTGAGACAGGGAACTATGGCTACACCTTC	CASSETGNYGYTF
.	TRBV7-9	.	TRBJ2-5	TGTGCCAGCAGCTTCCCGCGGGGTCCAGAGACCCAGTACTTC	CASSFPRGPETQYF
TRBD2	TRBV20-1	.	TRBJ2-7	TGCAGTGCAACGGGACTAGCGGGAGGGCCGGCTTACGAGCAGTACTTC	CSATGLAGGPAYEQYF
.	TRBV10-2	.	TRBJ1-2	TGCGCCAGCAGTGACCGGCAGCCCAGAAGAGGCTACACCTTC	CASSDRQPRRGYTF
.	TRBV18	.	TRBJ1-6	TGTGCCAGCTCACCAGGGATTCATTCACCCCTCCACTTT	CASSPGIHSPLHF
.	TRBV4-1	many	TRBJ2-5	TGCGCCAGCAGCCAAGGAGGGGGGGAAGAGACCCAGTACTTC	CASSQGGGEETQYF
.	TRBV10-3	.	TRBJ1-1	TGTGCCAGCTCACCAAATGGCGTCGGCACTGACGCTTTCTTT	CASSPNGVGTDAFF
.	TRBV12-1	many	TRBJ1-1	TGTGCCAGCAGCTTTGGGGGGGGCAGGGGAGCTTTCTTT	CASSFGGGRGAFF
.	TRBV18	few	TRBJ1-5	TGTGCCAGCTCAGAAGGGGGGACGAGCAATCAGCCCCAGCATTTT	CASSEGGTSNQPQHF
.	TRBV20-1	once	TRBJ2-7	TGCAGTGCGCACCTCGACGACGAGCAGTACTTC	CSAHLDDEQYF
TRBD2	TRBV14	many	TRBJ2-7	TGTGCCAGCAGCCGACTGGGGACTAGTGGGAACGAGCAGTACTTC	CASSRLGTSGNEQYF
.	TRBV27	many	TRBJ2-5	TGTGCCAGCAGTGCGGAGGGAAAAGAGACCCAGTACTTC	CASSAEGKETQYF
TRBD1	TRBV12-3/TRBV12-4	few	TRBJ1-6	TGTGCCAGCTCACCGGGGACAGGGGTCTTTTCACCCCTCCACTTT	CASSPGTGVFSPLHF
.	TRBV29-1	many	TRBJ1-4	TGCAGCGTTGAAGTAGGATTAGGGACCGCTCAGGGAAAACTGTTTTTT	CSVEVGLGTAQGKLFF
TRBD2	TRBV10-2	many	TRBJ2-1	TGCGCCAGCAGTGTTTTTGCGGGAGACTCCTACAATGAGCAGTTCTTC	CASSVFAGDSYNEQFF
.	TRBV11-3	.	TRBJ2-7	TGTGCCAGCAGCTTCAGTAGGGACCACGAGCAGTACTTC	CASSFSRDHEQYF
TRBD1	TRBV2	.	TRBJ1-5	TGTGCCAGCCGAGGACAGGCAAATCAGCCCCAGCATTTT	CASRGQANQPQHF
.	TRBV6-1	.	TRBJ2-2	TGTGCCAGCTTCCCCGAGCCGAACACCGGGGAGCTGTCTTTT	CASFPEPNTGELSF
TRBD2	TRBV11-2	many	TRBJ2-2	TGTGCCAGCAGCTTAGATCCTAGCGGGAGTGCCGGGGAGCTGTTTTTT	CASSLDPSGSAGELFF
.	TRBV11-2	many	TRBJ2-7	TGTGCCAGCAGCTTAAGCTACAACTCCTACGAGCAGTACTTC	CASSLSYNSYEQYF
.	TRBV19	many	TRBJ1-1	TGTGCCAGTAGGCCGGGACCTCTTATGAACACTGAAGCTTTCTTT	CASRPGPLMNTEAFF
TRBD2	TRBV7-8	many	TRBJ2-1	TGTGCCAGCAGCCCGTTTGGGGGAGGGCACTACAATGAGCAGTTCTTC	CASSPFGGGHYNEQFF
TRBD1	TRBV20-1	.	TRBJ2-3	TGCAGTGCTAGTGGTATACGGGACAGGGTGAAAGATACGCAGTATTTT	CSASGIRDRVKDTQYF
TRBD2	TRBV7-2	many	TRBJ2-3	TGTGCCAGCCAGGGACCACAAGCGGGAGGGGGGCAAGATACGCAGTATTTT	CASQGPQAGGGQDTQYF
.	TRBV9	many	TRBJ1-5	TGTGCCAGCAGCGTCGGTCCAGAACACAATCAGCCCCAGCATTTT	CASSVGPEHNQPQHF
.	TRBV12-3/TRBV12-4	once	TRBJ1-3	TGTGCCAGCAGAGAGGAGGGAAACACCATATATTTT	CASREEGNTIYF
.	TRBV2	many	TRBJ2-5	TGTGCCAGCAAAGGGGAGACCCAGTACTTC	CASKGETQYF
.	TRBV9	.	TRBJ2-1	TGTGCCAGCAGCGTATTGGGGGGAGGCAATGAGCAGTTCTTC	CASSVLGGGNEQFF
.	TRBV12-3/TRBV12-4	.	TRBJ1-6	TGTGCCAGCAGTCTCGGGGGGGCGCGAAATCAGCCCCTCCACTTT	CASSLGGARNQPLHF
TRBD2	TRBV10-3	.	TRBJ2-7	TGTGCCATCAGTGAGTCTAGCGGGAGCTACGAGCAGTACTTC	CAISESSGSYEQYF
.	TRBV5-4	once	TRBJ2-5	TGTGCCAGCAGCTTGGACGTCAGAACCCAGTACTTC	CASSLDVRTQYF
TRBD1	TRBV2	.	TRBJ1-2	TGTGCCAGCAGACCGGGACAGGCTAACTATGGCTACACCTTC	CASRPGQANYGYTF
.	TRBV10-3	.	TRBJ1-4	TGTGCCATCAGTGAGGCGGGGGGGGCTAATGAAAAACTGTTTTTT	CAISEAGGANEKLFF
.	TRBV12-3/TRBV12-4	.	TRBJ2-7	TGTGCCAGCAGCCGGGCGGGTACAGTCCCCGACGAGCGGTACTTC	CASSRAGTVPDERYF
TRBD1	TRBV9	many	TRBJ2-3	TGTGCCAGCAGCCAGGACAGGGGGCGAGATACGCAGTATTTT	CASSQDRGRDTQYF
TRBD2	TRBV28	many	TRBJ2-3	TGTGCCAGCACATCCGCGGGAGTAGACACAGATACGCAGTATTTT	CASTSAGVDTDTQYF